This T cell receptor beta chain was sequenced in a study of blood T cell repertoires in COVID-19. Study information: Sample material is recorded as cDNA or gDNA derived from T cells, B-cell-depleted T cells, or PBMCs.

Recruitment covered about two dozen US areas and drew participants whose ages spanned about 18 to 90 years. Cohort allocation depended upon clinical history that participants reported. The V end was cut by 0 bases, the J end by 7 bases, with 5 bases between. CDR3 length: 12 residues. In germline, CDR1 is SGHRS, CDR2 YFSETQ. Original processing methods: Using reference gene primer amplification, nucleated cell counts were estimated. Measured with immunoSEQ multiplex PCR; TCRdb has only the in-frame clones, and not every one. V, J and clone size are taken as reported in that table, and D and trimming were inferred from the DNA itself. Of 100,000 to 150,000 clones in the sample, about 86% were seen once.

This sequence originates from a man aged 40-49 years with acute COVID-19. The material sequenced was PBMCs or T cells enriched from blood (not recorded which). V is TRBV5-1 and J is TRBJ2-1; D call uncertain. Here the CDR3 reads CASSLGRNEQFF. The DNA for the CDR3 is TGCGCCAGCAGCTTGGGCAGAAATGAGCAGTTCTTC.